This T cell receptor (beta chain) originates from a study of identical twins' blood T cells. Study results and limitations: Twins shared about as many clonotypes as their cloneset sizes predicted.

Of note for this clonotype: The antigen remains undetermined. A junction end diverges from the germline sequence, so it may reflect a read error.

TCRdb independently ran MiXCR on the 5' RACE reads; one entry per CDR3 protein. Counted here are 300,000 to 450,000 distinct CDR3 sequences, 25% to 35% occurring once; the ten biggest clones make up roughly 6.1%. Sequenced input: PBMCs. This TCR was sampled from a woman between 18 and 49 years old in good health.

Here the CDR3 reads CTSSSLRVNTEAFF. CDR3 bases: TGTACCAGCAGTTCTCTCAGGGTTAACACTGAAGCTTTCTTT. The gene calls are TRBV27 and TRBJ1-1; maybe TRBD1 (5 bases). The CDR3 consists of 14 residues. CDR1 is MNHEY, CDR2 SMNVEV, per germline (reference sequence).